This TCR beta chain derives from a study of stem cell transplantation in POMP-related autoinflammatory disease. Data came from immunoSEQ multiplex PCR; TCRdb stores just in-frame clones and leaves some out. The sample contains tens of thousands of clones, approximately 91% of which appear only once. The CDR3 loop spans 11 amino acids. V was cut by 3 bases and J by 11 bases, with 10 bases left in between. The sequencing used CD4+ T cells from PBMCs, collected after stem cell transplantation. The sequence was collected from a human patient with POMP-related autoinflammation and immune dysregulation (PRAID). Among the T cells, some may be from the graft donor. The chain is built from TRBV12-3 or TRBV12-4 and TRBJ1-1; D ambiguous. The CDR3 region is CASSFGLRAFF. The CDR3 DNA reads as TGTGCCAGCAGTTTCGGGTTGCGCGCTTTCTTT.